This TCR beta chain was found in a study of blood T cell repertoires in COVID-19. In the study overall: Acute and convalescent COVID-19 samples came from the United States, Italy and Spain. T cells, B-cell-depleted T cells, or PBMCs provided the cDNA or gDNA that served as material.

How the authors handled the data: Reference gene primer amplification gave nucleated cell count estimates. This table comes from immunoSEQ multiplex PCR, and its TCRdb copy is limited to in-frame clones, with some not included. The V and J calls and clone size come from that table; D and trimming were worked out from the DNA. The sample has 150,000 to 200,000 clones; just over 85% are singletons. V lost 3 bases and J 4 bases, leaving 9 bases between the germline ends. The CDR3 sequence is 14 residues long. Germline CDR1 and CDR2: MGHRA and YSYEKL. The source is a man aged 50-60 years with active or convalescent COVID-19. The chain has TRBV4-1 and TRBJ2-2; the D gene is possibly TRBD1 (6 bases). The sample comprised peripheral blood. CDR3 in DNA: TGCGCCAGCAGCCAGGGACACGTCACCGGGGAGCTGTTTTTT. Amino acids: CASSQGHVTGELFF.